This T cell receptor (beta chain) was captured by sequencing in a study of blood T cell repertoires in COVID-19. On the study more broadly: T cells, B-cell-depleted T cells, or PBMCs provided the cDNA or gDNA that served as material.

The trim removed 4 bases at V and 5 bases at J, leaving 7 bases unmatched. CDR3 length: 16 residues. Germline V gene sequence: CDR1 KGHDR, CDR2 SFDVKD. The participants were between about 18 and 90 years old and came from roughly 24 US areas. Donors of Cohort 3 who recovered were those that had two negative PCRs, clearance, or symptom resolution. Method: immunoSEQ multiplex PCR; TCRdb's copy keeps in-frame clones and lacks some. The data show some 430,000 clones, less than 95% seen once. The sequenced material came from PBMCs or T cells enriched from blood (not recorded which). The chain combines TRBV24-1 with TRBJ2-1, with 10 bases matching TRBD1. The TCR comes from a man aged 18 to 29 who had recovered from COVID-19. The CDR3 spells CATSDETGTGDNEQFF. CDR3 in DNA: TGTGCCACCAGTGACGAAACCGGGACAGGGGACAATGAGCAGTTCTTC.